Listed below are T cell receptor beta chains from one sample, sequenced in a study of cytomegalovirus exposure and HLA in healthy donors. Sequenced by immunoSEQ multiplex PCR; TCRdb stores in-frame clones only, minus some. This sample has 50,000 to 55,000 clones, with 81% found just once. Material for sequencing was PBMCs. The receptors come from a boy aged 5-17 years in good health and CMV-seropositive. Each CDR3 is given with its conserved first and last residue. The D gene is left open where the match is weak. Where a row states a size, it is once, few, many or the class of an expanded clone; other rows omit it.

few . TRBJ2-7 TRBV7-9 CASLRGSSYEQYF TGTGCCAGCTTGCGCGGTAGCTCCTACGAGCAGTACTTC
. TRBD1 TRBJ2-7 TRBV11-2 CASSSMGDRGSYEQYF TGTGCCAGCAGCTCCATGGGGGACAGGGGCTCCTACGAGCAGTACTTC
. . TRBJ2-1 TRBV5-1 CASSLSWEQFF TGCGCCAGCAGCTTGAGCTGGGAGCAGTTCTTC
. . TRBJ2-7 TRBV7-9 CASSRSMGDEQYF TGTGCCAGCAGCCGTTCCATGGGCGACGAGCAGTACTTC
. . TRBJ2-7 TRBV4-1 CASSLLGVKGYEQYF TGCGCCAGCAGCCTATTGGGAGTAAAGGGCTACGAGCAGTACTTC
. TRBD1 TRBJ2-7 TRBV4-1 CASSQVYTGDAYEQYF TGCGCCAGCAGCCAAGTTTACACAGGGGACGCCTACGAGCAGTACTTC
. . TRBJ2-4 TRBV18 CASSPPLADIQYF TGTGCCAGCTCACCACCGTTGGCGGACATTCAGTACTTC
few . TRBJ1-1 TRBV11-2 CASSLGTVEAFF TGTGCCAGCAGCTTAGGAACGGTCGAAGCTTTCTTT
. . TRBJ1-1 TRBV6-1 CASSYHRYAEAFF TGTGCCAGCAGTTATCACAGGTATGCTGAAGCTTTCTTT
few . TRBJ1-2 TRBV5-1 CASSFNPVSSGANYGYTF TGCGCCAGCAGCTTTAACCCGGTTTCGTCGGGAGCAAACTATGGCTACACCTTC
. TRBD2 TRBJ2-7 TRBV29-1 CSVAAGEEQYF TGCAGCGTTGCAGCGGGGGAAGAGCAGTACTTC
few . TRBJ2-3 TRBV4-1 CASSRGGTDTQYF TGCGCCAGCAGCCGGGGGGGCACAGATACGCAGTATTTT
. . TRBJ2-2 TRBV7-6 CTSSFYRALSAGELFF TGTACCAGCAGCTTCTACAGGGCATTGAGCGCCGGGGAGCTGTTTTTT
. . TRBJ1-1 TRBV18 CASSPQGGRETEAFF TGTGCCAGCTCACCCCAAGGAGGGAGGGAGACTGAAGCTTTCTTT
. . TRBJ1-5 TRBV5-1 CASSLVAGNQPQHF TGCGCCAGCAGCTTGGTGGCAGGTAATCAGCCCCAGCATTTT
few TRBD1 TRBJ2-1 TRBV4-1 CASSPPSAGTAKEQFF TGCGCCAGCAGCCCTCCATCGGCCGGGACAGCAAAGGAGCAGTTCTTC
. . TRBJ2-7 TRBV29-1 CSVGFRDEQYF TGCAGCGTTGGCTTTCGCGACGAGCAGTACTTC
. . TRBJ1-6 TRBV5-1 CASSLGGVPNSPLHF TGCGCCAGCAGCTTGGGCGGGGTACCGAATTCACCCCTCCACTTT
. TRBD1 TRBJ1-2 TRBV29-1 CSVQGASFPYGYTF TGCAGCGTTCAGGGGGCCTCCTTCCCCTATGGCTACACCTTC
. . TRBJ1-2 TRBV7-2 CASNVIGGDGSYTF TGTGCCAGCAACGTAATAGGGGGAGATGGTAGCTACACCTTC
. . TRBJ1-1 TRBV6-5 CASSRGGAEAFF TGTGCCAGCAGTAGGGGGGGGGCTGAAGCTTTCTTT
few . TRBJ2-4 TRBV14 CASSQLDSEGRYF TGTGCCAGCAGCCAACTGGACAGTGAAGGACGGTACTTC
. . TRBJ2-1 TRBV11-2 CASSLAQTSVEQFF TGTGCCAGCAGCTTAGCCCAAACATCCGTCGAGCAGTTCTTC
. . TRBJ2-3 TRBV4-2 CASSQVTGASSTDTQYF TGTGCCAGCAGCCAAGTCACAGGTGCAAGTAGCACAGATACGCAGTATTTT
few TRBD1 TRBJ2-5 TRBV4-1 CASSHGQGAPGETQYF TGCGCCAGCAGCCACGGACAGGGGGCGCCAGGGGAGACCCAGTACTTC
. TRBD1 TRBJ1-3 TRBV19 CASVDRGENTIYF TGTGCCAGTGTGGACAGGGGAGAAAACACCATATATTTT
. . TRBJ1-2 TRBV9 CASSVGLHGYTF TGTGCCAGCAGCGTAGGACTACATGGCTACACCTTC
. . TRBJ2-1 TRBV7-9 CASSLSRLVFF TGTGCCAGCAGCTTATCCCGGTTAGTCTTCTTC
once TRBD1 TRBJ2-7 TRBV10-3 CAIGQGGSSYEQYF TGTGCCATCGGACAGGGTGGAAGCTCCTACGAGCAGTACTTC
few TRBD2 TRBJ2-3 TRBV7-3 CASSLAGVGDTDTQYF TGTGCCAGCAGCCTAGCGGGTGTAGGGGACACAGATACGCAGTATTTT
. . TRBJ2-7 TRBV27 CASSQSRRGYEQYF TGTGCCAGCAGTCAAAGCCGGAGGGGTTACGAGCAGTACTTC
. TRBD2 TRBJ2-5 TRBV27 CASSRGTSGKETQYF TGTGCCAGCAGCCGAGGGACTAGCGGAAAAGAGACCCAGTACTTC
few TRBD1 TRBJ1-5 TRBV19 CASSTQGAGQPQHF TGTGCCAGTAGTACCCAGGGGGCAGGGCAGCCCCAGCATTTT
. . TRBJ1-5 TRBV18 CASSPLGRGDQPQHF TGTGCCAGCTCACCGCTGGGCAGGGGCGATCAGCCCCAGCATTTT
. TRBD2 TRBJ2-3 TRBV6-1 CASGGLMNTDTQYF TGTGCCAGCGGGGGACTAATGAACACAGATACGCAGTATTTT
. TRBD2 TRBJ2-2 TRBV25-1 CASNPGLAGRTGELFF TGTGCCAGCAACCCGGGACTAGCGGGCCGAACCGGGGAGCTGTTTTTT
. . TRBJ2-2 TRBV29-1 CSAVEGVRTGELFF TGCAGCGCGGTAGAGGGGGTGCGGACCGGGGAGCTGTTTTTT
. . TRBJ2-7 TRBV18 CASSPPTNFYEQYF TGTGCCAGCTCACCGCCAACCAACTTCTACGAGCAGTACTTC
. TRBD1 TRBJ1-5 TRBV4-1 CASSHGIRTGGQPQHF TGCGCCAGCAGCCACGGTATCCGGACAGGGGGTCAGCCCCAGCATTTT
. . TRBJ1-1 TRBV9 CASSVGPVMNTEAFF TGTGCCAGCAGCGTAGGTCCAGTTATGAACACTGAAGCTTTCTTT
few . TRBJ1-1 TRBV7-9 CSSSLTTGLNTEAFF TGTTCCAGCAGCTTAACTACAGGGCTGAACACTGAAGCTTTCTTT
once TRBD1 TRBJ2-7 TRBV7-9 CSSSLASAKQGAYEQYF TGTTCCAGCAGCTTAGCCTCGGCGAAACAGGGGGCCTACGAGCAGTACTTC
. . TRBJ2-7 TRBV6-5 CASRNQGSPTYEQYF TGTGCCAGCAGGAACCAGGGATCACCTACCTACGAGCAGTACTTC